Shown below are 11 T cell receptor beta chains from a single sample sequenced in a study of regulatory T cells in long-lasting Graves disease. Time point noted: persistent/refractory GD, antithyroid drugs over 5 years with positive TRAb. Scientists built the TCR library using RNA that was extracted from PBMCs. The authors built TCR beta libraries using iRepertoire HTBI primers and Arm-PCR of CDR3 regions. A single record per CDR3 protein comes from TCRdb applying MiXCR to the multiplex PCR reads. This table holds a few hundred thousand distinct CDR3 sequences, about a quarter found once. Sequencing was performed on peripheral blood mononuclear cells (PBMCs), taken when the disease was refractory, from a patient treated with antithyroid drugs. These receptors were obtained from a female donor with Graves disease.

Of note for this clonotype: This may stem from a read error, because a much larger clone lies one nucleotide away. The conserved closing phenylalanine or tryptophan is absent in this CDR3, likely reflecting a read error. The genes are TRBV2 and TRBJ2-5; a weak D match, TRBD1 (5 bases). The DNA end is more similar to TRBJ2-7, so the J call may be wrong. Germline CDR1 SNHLY, CDR2 FYNNEI. The CDR3 runs 14 residues. The CDR3 spells CASHRQGLIYEQYS. The CDR3, as DNA: TGTGCCAGCCATAGGCAGGGCCTCATCTACGAGCAGTACTCC.

This clonotype was seen many times. The chain recombines TRBV28 with TRBJ2-7; D unclear. The CDR3 covers 15 residues. V was shortened by 2 bases and J by 2 bases, with 13 bases between the two germline ends. The germline V gene encodes CDR1 MDHEN and CDR2 SYDVKM. The CDR3 DNA reads TGTGCCAGCAGTTTACGCTCTTCGAGCGCCTACGAGCAGTACTTC. It is translated as CASSLRSSSAYEQYF.

The rearrangement links TRBV20-1 to TRBJ1-2; D is undetermined. The CDR3 totals 13 residues. The germline CDR1 and CDR2 sequences are DFQATT and SNEGSKA (reference sequence). Trimming took 1 base from V and 7 from J, leaving 13 bases between them. The CDR3 DNA follows: TGCAGTGCTAGAGTACCCCGGATGGCTGGCTACACCTTC. It encodes CSARVPRMAGYTF.

To note about this clonotype: Relative to the germline gene, one junction end is altered; a read error may explain this. This chain links TRBV20-1 with TRBJ1-1; D is undetermined. Germline CDR1 reads DFQATT; CDR2 reads SNEGSKA (reference sequence). This CDR3 is built from 15 residues. CDR3 amino acids: CSTRTRKGRNTEALF. The CDR3 DNA is TGCAGTACTAGGACTCGCAAGGGCAGGAACACTGAAGCTCTCTTT.

Many counts were recorded for this clonotype. The genes are TRBV12-3 or TRBV12-4 and TRBJ2-7, with a possible D match to TRBD1 (6 bases). CDR3 length: 14 amino acids. Between the trimmed V and J ends, which lost 5 bases and 5 bases, there was a span of 16 bases. CDR3 protein: CASSPGTTIHEQYF. The DNA for the CDR3 is TGTGCCAGCAGTCCCGGGACAACCATTCACGAGCAGTACTTC.

This chain connects TRBV2 to TRBJ2-1, with 8 bases identical to TRBD2. Trimming cost V 3 bases and J 4 bases; bases outside gene matches: 11. This CDR3 comprises 17 residues. Germline V lookup: CDR1 SNHLY, CDR2 FYNNEI. CDR3 nucleotides: TGTGCCAGCAGTGAGGACATAGCTAGCGGGTCTTACAATGAGCAGTTCTTC. Translating it yields CASSEDIASGSYNEQFF.

As to this clonotype: A much larger clonotype is one base distant, so this may be a read error. V is TRBV7-2 and J is TRBJ2-2, with D unclear. The CDR3 is 14 amino acids. The germline gives CDR1 SGHTA, CDR2 FQGNSA. The CDR3 bases are TGTGCCGGCAGCTTACGGCGTATCGGCGGGGAGCTGTTTTTT. Amino acid sequence: CAGSLRRIGGELFF. The full variable domain, rest sourced from reference TRBV7-2 and TRBJ2-2, is GAGVSQSPSNKVTEKGKDVELRCDPISGHTALYWYRQSLGQGLEFLIYFQGNSAPDKSGLPSDRFSAERTGGSVSTLTIQRTQQEDSAVYLCAGSLRRIGGELFFGEGSRLTVL.

This sequence joins TRBV5-5 and TRBJ1-2; D ambiguous. The CDR3 has 14 residues. V was trimmed by 0 bases and J by 6 bases, leaving 12 bases between them. Looked up from germline, CDR1 is SGHKS and CDR2 is YYEKEE (reference sequence). CDR3 bases: TGTGCCAGCAGCTTGGAGTCGTGGCCTGATGGCTACACCTTC. This gives the protein CASSLESWPDGYTF.

The chain uses TRBV28 and TRBJ1-5, with D uncertain. V lost 8 bases to trimming and J lost 3 bases, with 8 bases between them. From germline, CDR1 is MDHEN and CDR2 SYDVKM. CDR3 size: 12 residues. CDR3 loop: CASLRNNQPQHF. As DNA, the CDR3 is TGTGCCAGCCTTCGTAACAATCAGCCCCAGCATTTT.

As concerns this clonotype: It may be a read error: a sequence one base away is much more abundant. The rearrangement links TRBV6-5 to TRBJ2-7; TRBD2 matches 7 bases. There are 16 residues in the CDR3. Trimming cost V 3 bases and J 2 bases; bases outside gene matches: 10. Per the germline V gene, CDR1 is MNHEY and CDR2 is SVGAGI. The CDR3 is CASSYGAAGNPYEQYF. In nucleotides, the CDR3 is TGTGCCAGCAGTTATGGAGCAGCGGGAAACCCCTACGAGCAGTACTTC.

This clonotype was recorded at least ten times. This chain joins TRBV2 and TRBJ1-2; D uncertain. This CDR3 comprises 14 residues. Germline V lookup: CDR1 SNHLY, CDR2 FYNNEI. The V end lost 3 bases, the J end lost 4 bases, and 12 bases lay between the germline ends. CDR3 in DNA: TGTGCCAGCAGTGACGAGGGAGCCCGCTATGGCTACACCTTC. Its translation: CASSDEGARYGYTF.